The entry that follows covers one TCR beta chain sequence. Its antigen is unknown. The sample comes from a study of cytomegalovirus exposure and HLA in healthy donors. Overall study: In a later analysis, it was reported that the 110 or so validation repertoires had been produced on the same platform as the roughly 610 repertoires belonging to the first cohort.

The donors were members of the validation cohort, which comprised 120 subjects and was separate from the first cohort of 666 subjects. The CDR3 has 14 residues. Per the germline V gene, CDR1 is LNHDA and CDR2 is SQIVND (reference sequence). V lost 5 bases, J lost 0 bases, and 0 bases stayed unmatched. Clones were sequenced by immunoSEQ multiplex PCR, and TCRdb holds only the in-frame ones, with some missing. The sample holds over 55,000 clones, 80% to 95% seen once. General observations from the study: According to a subsequent analysis, TCR clusters from the first cohort were inclined to appear together in the 90 to 150 validation repertoires. Associated with cytomegalovirus, according to the listing, were 150 to 200 TCR beta chains.

This chain links TRBV19 with TRBJ2-3, with 9 bases fitting TRBD1. The sequence derives from a man younger than 30 in good health and CMV-seronegative. Sequencing was performed on PBMCs. The CDR3 region has the DNA TGTGCCAGTAGTGACAGGGGGAGCACAGATACGCAGTATTTT. This codes for CASSDRGSTDTQYF.